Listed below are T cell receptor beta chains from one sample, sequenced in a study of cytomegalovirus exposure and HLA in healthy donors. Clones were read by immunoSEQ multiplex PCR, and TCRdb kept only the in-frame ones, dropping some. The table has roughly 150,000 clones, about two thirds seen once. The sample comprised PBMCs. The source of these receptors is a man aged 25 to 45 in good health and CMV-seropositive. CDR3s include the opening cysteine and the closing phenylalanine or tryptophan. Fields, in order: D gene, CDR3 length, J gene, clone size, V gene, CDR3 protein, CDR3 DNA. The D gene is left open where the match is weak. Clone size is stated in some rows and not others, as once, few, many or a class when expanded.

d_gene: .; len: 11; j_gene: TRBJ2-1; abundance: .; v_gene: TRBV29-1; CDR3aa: CSVSGGDEQFF; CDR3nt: TGCAGCGTTTCTGGGGGCGATGAGCAGTTCTTC
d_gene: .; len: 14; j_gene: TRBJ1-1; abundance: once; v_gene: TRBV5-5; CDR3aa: CASSFTGQNTEAFF; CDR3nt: TGTGCCAGCAGCTTTACAGGGCAGAACACTGAAGCTTTCTTT
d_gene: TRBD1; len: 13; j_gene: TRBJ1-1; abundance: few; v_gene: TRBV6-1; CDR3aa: CASSATGVRKAFF; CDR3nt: TGTGCCAGCAGTGCGACAGGGGTGCGGAAAGCTTTCTTT
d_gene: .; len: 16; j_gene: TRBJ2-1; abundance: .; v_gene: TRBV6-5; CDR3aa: CASSSNPRTDYNEQFF; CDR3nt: TGTGCCAGCAGTTCCAACCCGAGGACAGACTACAATGAGCAGTTCTTC
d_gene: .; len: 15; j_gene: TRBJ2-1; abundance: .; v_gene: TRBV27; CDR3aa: CASSLRPPRYNEQFF; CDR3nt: TGTGCCAGCAGTTTACGCCCTCCCAGGTACAATGAGCAGTTCTTC
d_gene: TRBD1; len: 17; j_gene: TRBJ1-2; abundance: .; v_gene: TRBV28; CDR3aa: CASSLWADRGPRSGYTF; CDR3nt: TGTGCCAGCAGTTTATGGGCCGACAGGGGGCCCCGGAGTGGCTACACCTTC
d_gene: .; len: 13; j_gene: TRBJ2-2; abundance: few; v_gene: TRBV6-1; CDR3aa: CASDRANTGELFF; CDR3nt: TGTGCCAGCGACAGAGCGAACACCGGGGAGCTGTTTTTT
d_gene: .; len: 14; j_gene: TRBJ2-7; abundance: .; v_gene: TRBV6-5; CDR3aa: CASSYGTPSIEQYF; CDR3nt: TGTGCCAGCAGTTACGGGACACCTAGCATCGAGCAGTACTTC
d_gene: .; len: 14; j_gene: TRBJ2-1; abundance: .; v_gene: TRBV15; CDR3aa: CATSRDIDHNEQFF; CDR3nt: TGTGCCACCAGCAGGGACATCGATCACAATGAGCAGTTCTTC
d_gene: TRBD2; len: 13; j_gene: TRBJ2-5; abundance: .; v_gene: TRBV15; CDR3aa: CAFRLAGQETQYF; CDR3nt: TGTGCTTTTAGACTAGCGGGGCAAGAGACCCAGTACTTC
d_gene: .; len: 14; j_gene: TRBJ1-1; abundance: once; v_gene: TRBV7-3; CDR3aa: CASSLRHGSAEAFF; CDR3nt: TGTGCCAGCAGCCTAAGACACGGCTCGGCTGAAGCTTTCTTT
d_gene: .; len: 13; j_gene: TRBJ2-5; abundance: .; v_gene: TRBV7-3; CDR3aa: CASSSGTSGAQYF; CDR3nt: TGTGCCAGCAGCTCCGGGACTTCGGGGGCCCAGTACTTC
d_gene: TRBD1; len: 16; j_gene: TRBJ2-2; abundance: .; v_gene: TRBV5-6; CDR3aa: CASSLTLRGHTGELFF; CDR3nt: TGTGCCAGCAGCTTGACCCTCAGGGGGCACACCGGGGAGCTGTTTTTT
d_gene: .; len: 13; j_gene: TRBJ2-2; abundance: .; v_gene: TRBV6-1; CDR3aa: CASSDLSAGELFF; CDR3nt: TGTGCCAGCAGTGATCTTTCAGCCGGGGAGCTGTTTTTT
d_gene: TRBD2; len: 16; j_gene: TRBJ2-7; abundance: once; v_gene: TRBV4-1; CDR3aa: CASSQGGGRGRYEQYF; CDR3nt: TGCGCCAGCAGCCAAGGGGGCGGGAGGGGCCGCTACGAGCAGTACTTC
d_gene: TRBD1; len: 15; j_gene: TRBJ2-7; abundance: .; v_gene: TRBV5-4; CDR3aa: CASSLGQGLTYEQYF; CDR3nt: TGTGCCAGCAGCCTAGGACAGGGGTTAACCTACGAGCAGTACTTC
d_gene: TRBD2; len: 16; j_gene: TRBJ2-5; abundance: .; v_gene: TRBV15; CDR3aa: CATSRRGVAGVETQYF; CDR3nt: TGTGCCACCAGCAGGCGGGGGGTAGCGGGAGTTGAGACCCAGTACTTC
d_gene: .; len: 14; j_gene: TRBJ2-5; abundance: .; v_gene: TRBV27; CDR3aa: CASSFRGREETQYF; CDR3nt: TGTGCCAGCAGTTTTAGGGGTAGGGAAGAGACCCAGTACTTC
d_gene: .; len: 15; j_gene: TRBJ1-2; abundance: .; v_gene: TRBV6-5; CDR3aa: CASSYSPGTNYGYTF; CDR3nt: TGTGCCAGCAGTTACAGCCCCGGGACAAACTATGGCTACACCTTC
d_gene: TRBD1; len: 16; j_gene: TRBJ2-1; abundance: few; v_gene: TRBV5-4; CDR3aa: CASSLARQGNWNEQFF; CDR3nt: TGTGCCAGCAGCTTGGCCCGACAGGGGAATTGGAATGAGCAGTTCTTC
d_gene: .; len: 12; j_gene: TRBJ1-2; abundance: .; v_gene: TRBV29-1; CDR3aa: CSVVAGNYGYTF; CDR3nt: TGCAGCGTTGTAGCAGGGAACTATGGCTACACCTTC
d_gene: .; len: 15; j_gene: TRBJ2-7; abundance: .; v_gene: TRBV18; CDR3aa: CASSTVGDMTYEQYF; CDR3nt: TGTGCCAGCTCTACCGTTGGGGACATGACCTACGAGCAGTACTTC
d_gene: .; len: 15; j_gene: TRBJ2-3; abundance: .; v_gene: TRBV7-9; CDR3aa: CASSSLLPSTDTQYF; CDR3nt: TGTGCCAGCAGCTCCCTTCTCCCTAGCACAGATACGCAGTATTTT
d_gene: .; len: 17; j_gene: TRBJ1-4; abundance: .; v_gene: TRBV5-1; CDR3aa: CASSWAGPGPTNEKLFF; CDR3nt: TGCGCCAGCAGCTGGGCAGGGCCAGGTCCGACTAATGAAAAACTGTTTTTT
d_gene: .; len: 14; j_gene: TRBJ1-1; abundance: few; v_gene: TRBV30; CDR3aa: CAWSVGGPPTEAFF; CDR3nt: TGTGCCTGGAGTGTGGGTGGGCCTCCCACTGAAGCTTTCTTT
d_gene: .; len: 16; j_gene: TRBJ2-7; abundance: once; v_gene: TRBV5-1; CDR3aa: CASSLGRSGQGYEQYF; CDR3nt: TGTGCCAGCAGCTTGGGGCGCTCTGGGCAGGGCTACGAGCAGTACTTC
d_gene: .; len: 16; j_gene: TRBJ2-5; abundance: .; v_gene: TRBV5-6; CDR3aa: CATTAPSRGILETQYF; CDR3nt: TGTGCCACCACAGCTCCGAGTAGGGGGATTTTAGAGACCCAGTACTTC
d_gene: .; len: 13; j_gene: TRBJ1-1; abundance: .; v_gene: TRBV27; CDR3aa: CASSFSGIGEAFF; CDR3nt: TGTGCCAGCAGTTTTTCAGGGATTGGTGAAGCTTTCTTT
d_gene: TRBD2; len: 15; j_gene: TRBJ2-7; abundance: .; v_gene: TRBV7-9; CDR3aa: CASSQGLASSYEQYF; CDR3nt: TGTGCCAGCAGCCAGGGACTAGCAAGCTCCTACGAGCAGTACTTC
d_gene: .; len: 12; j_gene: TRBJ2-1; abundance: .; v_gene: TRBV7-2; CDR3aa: CASSTQGHEQFF; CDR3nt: TGTGCCAGCAGCACACAGGGTCATGAGCAGTTCTTC
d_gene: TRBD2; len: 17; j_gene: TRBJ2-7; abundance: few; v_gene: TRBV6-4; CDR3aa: CASSDAAAGGHQNEQYF; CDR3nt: TGTGCCAGCAGTGACGCGGCAGCGGGAGGTCATCAGAACGAGCAGTACTTC
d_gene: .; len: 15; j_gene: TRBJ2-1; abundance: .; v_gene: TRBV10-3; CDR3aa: CAISRGYGSINEQFF; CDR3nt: TGTGCCATCTCCCGGGGGTACGGGTCGATCAATGAGCAGTTCTTC
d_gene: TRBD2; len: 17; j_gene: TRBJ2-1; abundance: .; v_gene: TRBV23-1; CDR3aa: CASSQTETSESYNEQFF; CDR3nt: TGCGCCAGCAGTCAAACCGAGACTAGCGAATCCTACAATGAGCAGTTCTTC
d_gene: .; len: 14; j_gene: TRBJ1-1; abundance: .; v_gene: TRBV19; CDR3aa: CASIPGGKGDEAFF; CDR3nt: TGTGCCAGTATTCCTGGCGGGAAAGGAGATGAAGCTTTCTTT
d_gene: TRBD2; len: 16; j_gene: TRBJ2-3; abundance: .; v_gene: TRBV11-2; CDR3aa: CASSLTLGGRIYTQYF; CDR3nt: TGTGCCAGCAGCTTAACGCTCGGCGGGAGGATCTATACGCAGTATTTT
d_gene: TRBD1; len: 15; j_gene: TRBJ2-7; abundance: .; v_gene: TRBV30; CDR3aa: CAWSPRQGWTYEQYF; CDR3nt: TGTGCCTGGAGTCCACGACAGGGGTGGACCTACGAGCAGTACTTC
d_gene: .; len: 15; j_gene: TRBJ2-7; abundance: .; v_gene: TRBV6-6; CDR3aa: CASSVSGTEMYEQYF; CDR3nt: TGTGCCAGCAGTGTTAGCGGCACGGAGATGTACGAGCAGTACTTC
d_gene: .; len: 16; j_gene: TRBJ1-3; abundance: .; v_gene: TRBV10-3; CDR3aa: CAIRRSPFDSGNTIYF; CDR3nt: TGTGCCATCAGGCGAAGTCCGTTTGACTCTGGAAACACCATATATTTT
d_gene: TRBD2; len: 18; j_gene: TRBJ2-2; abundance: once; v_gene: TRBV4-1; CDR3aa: CASRPGTSGSWGTGELFF; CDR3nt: TGCGCCAGCAGGCCCGGGACTAGCGGGAGTTGGGGCACCGGGGAGCTGTTTTTT
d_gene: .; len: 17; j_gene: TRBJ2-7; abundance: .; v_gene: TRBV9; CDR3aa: CASSHSTQRRKSYEQYF; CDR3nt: TGTGCCAGCAGCCACAGTACGCAGCGGAGGAAATCCTACGAGCAGTACTTC
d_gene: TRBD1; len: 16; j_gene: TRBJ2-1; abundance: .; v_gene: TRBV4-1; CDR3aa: CASSQEPGQGADEQFF; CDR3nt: TGCGCCAGCAGCCAGGAACCGGGACAGGGGGCGGATGAGCAGTTCTTC
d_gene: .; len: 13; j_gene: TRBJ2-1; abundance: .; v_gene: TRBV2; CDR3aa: CASSDTVLGEQFF; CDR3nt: TGTGCCAGCAGTGATACGGTACTAGGTGAGCAGTTCTTC
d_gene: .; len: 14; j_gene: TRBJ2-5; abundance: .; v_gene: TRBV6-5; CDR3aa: CASSRTVSQETQYF; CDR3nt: TGTGCCAGCAGTCGGACAGTGAGCCAAGAGACCCAGTACTTC
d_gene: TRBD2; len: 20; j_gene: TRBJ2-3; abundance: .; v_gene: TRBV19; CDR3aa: CASSRVSLGLAGGPSDTQYF; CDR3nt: TGTGCCAGTAGTAGGGTTAGCCTGGGACTAGCGGGAGGGCCATCAGATACGCAGTATTTT
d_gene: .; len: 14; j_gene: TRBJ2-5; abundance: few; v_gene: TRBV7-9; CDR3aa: CASSLGGLQETQYF; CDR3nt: TGTGCCAGCAGCTTAGGGGGACTGCAAGAGACCCAGTACTTC
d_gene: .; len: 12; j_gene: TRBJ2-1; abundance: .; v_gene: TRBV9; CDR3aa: CASSGGYNEQFF; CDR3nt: TGTGCCAGCAGCGGCGGGTACAATGAGCAGTTCTTC
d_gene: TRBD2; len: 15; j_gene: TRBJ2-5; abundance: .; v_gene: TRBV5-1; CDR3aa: CASSYGTRRSETQYF; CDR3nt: TGCGCCAGCAGCTACGGGACTAGGAGATCAGAGACCCAGTACTTC